The 28 T cell receptor beta chains listed next were all sequenced from one sample in a study of CD8 T cells in Susac syndrome. Random hexamers were used to reverse transcribe an amount of about 0.45 to 1 ug RNA. TCRdb fed the immunoSEQ multiplex PCR reads into MiXCR, producing one record per CDR3 protein. The sample lists 50,000 or so distinct CDR3 sequences, around 93% occurring once. Sequencing used CD8+ T cells from PBMCs. The receptors here all came from a human donor with multiple sclerosis.

The chain recombines TRBV6-5 with TRBJ2-5; D remains unclear. The V end lost 6 bases, the J end lost 1 base, and 12 bases lay between the germline ends. The CDR3 is 14 residues long. The germline gives CDR1 MNHEY, CDR2 SVGAGI. The CDR3 is CASSPGFLQETQYF. The CDR3, as DNA: TGTGCCAGCAGCCCCGGGTTCCTCCAAGAGACCCAGTACTTC.

The CDR3 coding sequence is TGCAGTGCTCGTTCCGGGGGGCGACAAGAGACCCAGTACTTC. Translating it yields CSARSGGRQETQYF. This sequence joins TRBV20-1 and TRBJ2-5, with D maybe TRBD2 (7 bases). CDR1 is DFQATT, CDR2 SNEGSKA, per germline (reference sequence). The CDR3 runs 14 residues. The V gene lost 5 bases and the J gene lost 2 bases, with 15 bases spanning the gap.

V is TRBV7-6 and J is TRBJ1-5; a possible D gene is TRBD1 (6 bases). Germline V gene data show CDR1 as SGHVS and CDR2 as FNYEAQ. The CDR3 sequence is 13 residues long. V shed 1 base and J shed 7 bases, with 8 bases lying between them. The CDR3 loop is CASSLGGGQPQHF. In nucleotides, the CDR3 is TGTGCCAGCAGCTTAGGAGGGGGACAGCCCCAGCATTTT.

This clonotype occurred once. The rearrangement links TRBV7-9 to TRBJ2-7; TRBD2 agrees at 10 bases. There are 14 residues in the CDR3. V lost 4 bases to trimming and J lost 7 bases; unmatched junction nucleotides: 7. CDR1 is SEHNR, CDR2 FQNEAQ, per germline (reference sequence). CDR3 nucleotide sequence: TGTGCCAGCAGCTCGAGCGGGGGGGTTAAAGAGCAGTACTTC. Translation gives CASSSSGGVKEQYF.

The chain combines TRBV30 with TRBJ2-1; D unresolved. The DNA matches TRBJ2-7 better at its end, which makes the J call doubtful. CDR1 and CDR2 from the germline V gene are GTSNPN and SVGIG (reference sequence). This CDR3 has 12 residues. DNA of the CDR3: TGTGCCTGCGCGAGAAGTGCATCCGAGCAGTACTTC. This codes for CACARSASEQYF.

This clonotype was seen more than once but under ten times. The chain carries TRBV27 and TRBJ1-5, with D tentatively TRBD1 (5 bases). The V end lost 2 bases, the J end lost 4 bases, and 9 bases lay between the germline ends. The CDR3 loop spans 14 amino acids. Germline V lookup: CDR1 MNHEY, CDR2 SMNVEV (reference sequence). For the CDR3, the DNA is TGTGCCAGCAGTTTAACGGGGGAGAATCAGCCCCAGCATTTT. Amino acids: CASSLTGENQPQHF.

The rearrangement links TRBV28 to TRBJ2-3, with D unclear. The CDR3 has 13 amino acids. CDR1 is MDHEN and CDR2 is SYDVKM in the germline V gene. V shed 7 bases and J shed 4 bases, with 12 bases lying between them. The chain's CDR3 is CASTPESADTQYF. CDR3 sequence (DNA): TGTGCCAGCACCCCAGAGAGTGCAGATACGCAGTATTTT.

CDR3 sequence (DNA): TGTGCCGGATCCGGGTTCGGATTCTCTGGAAACACCATATATTTT. This encodes CAGSGFGFSGNTIYF. The chain combines TRBV2 with TRBJ1-3, with D unclear. Germline-derived CDR1 and CDR2 are SNHLY and FYNNEI. Trimming left V 11 bases short and J 0 bases short, with 17 bases between. The CDR3 length is 15 residues. The variable domain in full, with the rest retrieved from reference TRBV2 and TRBJ1-3, is EPEVTQTPSHQVTQMGQEVILRCVPISNHLYFYWYRQILGQKVEFLVSFYNNEISEKSEIFDDQFSVERPDGSNFTLKIRSTKLEDSAMYFCAGSGFGFSGNTIYFGEGSWLTVV.

The rearrangement links TRBV28 to TRBJ1-2, with 9 bases aligning to TRBD1. Germline trimming cut 5 bases from V and 7 bases from J; bases unmatched to any gene: 14. Germline assignment: CDR1 MDHEN and CDR2 SYDVKM. The CDR3 has 16 residues. The CDR3 loop is CASSLTHPGTGSGYTF. The DNA of the CDR3 is TGTGCCAGCAGTCTAACCCACCCCGGGACAGGGAGTGGCTACACCTTC.

The chain employs TRBV9 and TRBJ2-3, with TRBD2 matching 7 bases. V lost 4 bases to trimming and J lost 1 base; unmatched junction nucleotides: 3. Germline V gene data show CDR1 as SGDLS and CDR2 as YYNGEE. The CDR3 totals 14 residues. DNA of the CDR3: TGTGCCAGCAGCAGGAGCGGGGGCACAGATACGCAGTATTTT. Residues: CASSRSGGTDTQYF. Looking up the rest from reference TRBV9 and TRBJ2-3 gives the full variable domain: DSGVTQTPKHLITATGQRVTLRCSPRSGDLSVYWYQQSLDQGLQFLIQYYNGEERAKGNILERFSAQQFPDLHSELNLSSLELGDSALYFCASSRSGGTDTQYFGPGTRLTVL.

The gene calls are TRBV6-1 and TRBJ1-2, with 7 bases that match TRBD1. This CDR3 region has 14 residues. V shed 0 bases and J 2 bases; nucleotides not matched to a gene: 0. Germline values: CDR1 MNHNS, CDR2 SASEGT. In DNA form, the CDR3 reads TGTGCCAGCAGTGAAGCGGACAGGAACTATGGCTACACCTTC. Its protein product is CASSEADRNYGYTF.

The chain uses TRBV7-9 and TRBJ1-1; D not certain. Germline V gene lookup returns CDR1 SEHNR and CDR2 FQNEAQ (reference sequence). V was cut by 1 base and J by 2 bases, with 8 bases left in between. This CDR3 region has 14 residues. The CDR3 coding sequence is TGTGCCAGCAGCTTAGTGGGCAGCAACACTGAAGCTTTCTTT. Translating it yields CASSLVGSNTEAFF.

The chain recombines TRBV2 with TRBJ2-2; TRBD2 matches at 7 bases. This CDR3 spans 15 amino acids. Trimming cost V 3 bases and J 2 bases; bases outside gene matches: 3. Germline CDR1 is SNHLY and CDR2 is FYNNEI. DNA for the CDR3: TGTGCCAGCAGTGATCCGGGGGGAAACACCGGGGAGCTGTTTTTT. Translation gives CASSDPGGNTGELFF.

The chain recombines TRBV10-3 with TRBJ2-1, with TRBD2 matching 9 bases. CDR1 is ENHRY, CDR2 SYGVKD, per germline. The CDR3 runs 14 residues. V shed 5 bases and J 8 bases; nucleotides not matched to a gene: 7. CDR3 sequence: CAISLAGAIHEQFF. The CDR3 coding sequence is TGTGCCATCAGTTTAGCGGGGGCTATCCATGAGCAGTTCTTC.

The chain carries TRBV29-1 and TRBJ2-1; TRBD2 agrees at 10 bases. Germline V gene lookup returns CDR1 SQVTM and CDR2 ANQGSEA. The CDR3 has 19 residues. V dropped 2 bases and J dropped 0; count of bases not matched to a gene: 13. The DNA for the CDR3 is TGCAGCGTTGAACCCCCGCTAGCGGGGGACCTGAGCTCCTACAATGAGCAGTTCTTC. The encoded protein is CSVEPPLAGDLSSYNEQFF.

The chain links TRBV14 to TRBJ1-3, with no clear D. This CDR3 comprises 14 residues. V lost 2 bases and J 3 bases, leaving 8 bases between the germline ends. The germline V gene encodes CDR1 SGHDN and CDR2 FVKESK. DNA of the CDR3: TGTGCCAGCAGCCAACAAGGGTATGGAAACACCATATATTTT. Translating it yields CASSQQGYGNTIYF.

This sequence joins TRBV6-2 or TRBV6-3 and TRBJ2-5, with D possibly matching TRBD2 (6 bases). The CDR3 totals 15 residues. Germline CDR1 MNHEY, CDR2 SVGEGT. V shed 0 bases and J shed 5 bases, with 13 bases lying between them. CDR3 coding DNA: TGTGCCAGCAGTTACTCCGGGAGAATCGGGGAGACCCAGTACTTC. Translated, it gives CASSYSGRIGETQYF.

This chain connects TRBV5-6 to TRBJ2-7; 7 bases map to TRBD1. The CDR3 loop spans 15 amino acids. V lost 3 bases, J lost 4 bases, and 10 bases stayed unmatched. Germline CDR1 SGHDT, CDR2 YYEEEE. The CDR3 nucleotides are TGTGCCAGCAGCTCGGGACAGATCCCCCTATACGAGCAGTACTTC. It codes for CASSSGQIPLYEQYF.

This clonotype appeared a single time. The V gene is TRBV7-8, the J gene TRBJ1-2, with a tentative D call TRBD1 (6 bases). This CDR3 has 13 residues. In germline, CDR1 is SGHVS, CDR2 FQNEAQ. V lost 1 base and J 8 bases, leaving 11 bases between the germline ends. CDR3 protein: CASSLVGGGGYTF. The CDR3 DNA reads TGTGCCAGCAGCTTAGTGGGGGGCGGGGGCTACACCTTC.

The J gene is TRBJ2-2, the V gene TRBV6-2 or TRBV6-3; D assignment may be TRBD1 or TRBD2 (6 bases each). The germline CDR1 and CDR2 sequences are MNHEY and SVGEGT. The CDR3 loop spans 16 amino acids. V was trimmed by 7 bases and J by 6 bases, leaving 21 bases between them. CDR3 sequence reads: CASNLEGGEVPGELFF. CDR3 nucleotides: TGTGCCAGCAACCTCGAGGGGGGCGAGGTCCCCGGGGAGCTGTTTTTT.

The chain has TRBV13 and TRBJ2-7; D could derive from TRBD1 or TRBD2 (6 bases each). Germline V lookup: CDR1 PRHDT, CDR2 FYEKMQ (reference sequence). CDR3 length: 15 residues. Trimming took 2 bases from V and 1 from J, leaving 12 bases between them. The CDR3: CASSLTRGLSYEQYF. The CDR3 nucleotides read TGTGCCAGCAGCTTAACACGGGGGCTATCCTACGAGCAGTACTTC.

This rearrangement joins TRBV6-1 to TRBJ2-1; TRBD2 agrees at 11 bases. The germline CDR1 and CDR2 sequences are MNHNS and SASEGT. This CDR3 has 15 amino acids. The V segment lost 7 bases and the J segment 7 bases; nucleotides outside the gene matches: 9. Written as DNA, the CDR3 is TGTGCCAGCAAAATAGCGGGGGGGCCTGGGAATGAGCAGTTCTTC. This encodes CASKIAGGPGNEQFF.

The table lists this clonotype with a few counts. The CDR3 protein is CASSRPPDTLYEQYF. As DNA, the CDR3 is TGTGCCAGCAGTCGCCCTCCGGACACCCTCTACGAGCAGTACTTC. This chain uses TRBV6-1 with TRBJ2-7; a weak D match, TRBD1 (5 bases). The CDR3 extends over 15 amino acids. V lost 5 bases, J lost 3 bases, and 17 bases lay in between. Looked up from germline, CDR1 is MNHNS and CDR2 is SASEGT.

In this sample, this clonotype turned up a few times. V is TRBV19 and J is TRBJ2-7, with unresolved D. V lost 5 bases, J lost 5 bases, and 13 bases lay in between. The CDR3 runs to 13 residues. Per the germline V gene, CDR1 is LNHDA and CDR2 is SQIVND (reference sequence). CDR3 residues: CASSFGVGNEQYF. The CDR3 DNA is TGTGCCAGTAGTTTTGGCGTGGGGAACGAGCAGTACTTC.

This chain joins TRBV6-1 and TRBJ1-2; unclear D gene. Trimming took 7 bases from V and 4 from J, leaving 16 bases between them. Germline CDR1 and CDR2: MNHNS and SASEGT. The CDR3 length is 14 residues. The CDR3 reads CASTPEGFIYGYTF. Here the CDR3 DNA reads TGTGCCAGCACCCCAGAGGGATTCATCTATGGCTACACCTTC.

This clonotype is a singleton in its sample. V and J are TRBV6-6 and TRBJ1-4, with D perhaps matching TRBD1 (6 bases). In germline, CDR1 is MNHNY, CDR2 SVGAGI (reference sequence). V was cut by 5 bases and J by 0 bases, with 13 bases left in between. CDR3 length: 16 residues. DNA of the CDR3: TGTGCCAGCAGTCCACAGGGTCGTCCAACTAATGAAAAACTGTTTTTT. This translates into CASSPQGRPTNEKLFF.

J is TRBJ2-2 and V is TRBV18; no clear D. V lost 0 bases and J lost 4, with 9 bases in between. The CDR3 has 15 residues. Germline CDR1 is KGHSH and CDR2 is LQKENI. CDR3 amino acids: CASSPPVTVTGELFF. In nucleotides, the CDR3 is TGTGCCAGCTCACCACCAGTGACCGTCACCGGGGAGCTGTTTTTT. The full variable domain, rest sourced from reference TRBV18 and TRBJ2-2, is NAGVMQNPRHLVRRRGQEARLRCSPMKGHSHVYWYRQLPEEGLKFMVYLQKENIIDESGMPKERFSAEFPKEGPSILRIQQVVRGDSAAYFCASSPPVTVTGELFFGEGSRLTVL.

V is TRBV20-1 and J is TRBJ1-1, with D perhaps matching TRBD1 (5 bases). Germline V gene lookup returns CDR1 DFQATT and CDR2 SNEGSKA (reference sequence). This CDR3 has 9 residues. Trimming stripped 4 bases from V and 10 bases from J, with 7 bases between. Here the CDR3 reads CSATQGAFF. CDR3 nucleotides: TGCAGTGCTACCCAGGGAGCTTTCTTT.